The 7 T cell receptor beta chains below come from one sample, sequenced in a study of cytomegalovirus exposure and HLA in healthy donors. Both 60 Vbeta primers and 13 Jbeta primers went into the PCR. Assay used: immunoSEQ multiplex PCR; TCRdb lists only in-frame clones, some missing. In the table there are 60,000 to 80,000 clones, 55% to 65% of which are singletons. Sequencing was performed on PBMCs. The origin of the receptors is a young man in good health and CMV-seronegative.

As to this clone: Other DNA sequences in the sample encode the same CDR3. V and J are TRBV9 and TRBJ1-1; no clear D. Germline V gene data show CDR1 as SGDLS and CDR2 as YYNGEE. The ends were cut back, 2 bases at V and 2 bases at J, with 7 bases in the middle. The CDR3 is made up of 13 amino acids. The CDR3 is CASSVRVNTEAFF. CDR3 in DNA: TGTGCCAGCAGCGTTCGAGTAAACACTGAAGCTTTCTTT. The full variable domain, its missing parts supplied by reference TRBV9 and TRBJ1-1, is DSGVTQTPKHLITATGQRVTLRCSPRSGDLSVYWYQQSLDQGLQFLIQYYNGEERAKGNILERFSAQQFPDLHSELNLSSLELGDSALYFCASSVRVNTEAFFGQGTRLTVV.

In this sample, this clone turned up once. The CDR3 reads CAWSVQGGTDTQYF. The CDR3 DNA is TGTGCCTGGAGTGTACAAGGGGGCACAGATACGCAGTATTTT. This rearrangement joins TRBV30 to TRBJ2-3, with D tentatively TRBD1 (5 bases). The CDR3 runs to 14 residues. Deletions cut 0 bases from V and 1 base from J, with 8 bases between. Per the germline V gene, CDR1 is GTSNPN and CDR2 is SVGIG (reference sequence).

In its sample, this clone was seen a few times. CDR3 sequence reads: CAWETGGYGNTEAFF. In DNA form, the CDR3 reads TGTGCCTGGGAAACAGGGGGCTACGGGAACACTGAAGCTTTCTTT. V and J are TRBV30 and TRBJ1-1; 9 bases are a match to TRBD1. The J segment lost 1 base and the V segment lost 5 bases, leaving 8 bases of the junction unmatched. The CDR3 runs 15 residues. Germline CDR1 is GTSNPN and CDR2 is SVGIG (reference sequence).

Written as DNA, the CDR3 is TGCGCCAGCAGGCTAACAGGTATCACAGATACGCAGTATTTT. Translation: CASRLTGITDTQYF. The chain recombines TRBV5-1 with TRBJ2-3, with D possibly matching TRBD1 (5 bases). V was trimmed by 5 bases and J by 2 bases, leaving 12 bases between them. Germline CDR1 and CDR2: SGHRS and YFSETQ. CDR3 length: 14 residues.

This rearrangement joins TRBV25-1 to TRBJ2-7, with D possibly being TRBD2 (6 bases). Trimming shortened V by 8 bases and J by 5 bases, and 13 bases separated the two germline ends. The germline V gene encodes CDR1 MGHDK and CDR2 SYGVNS. The CDR3 length is 12 residues. DNA of the CDR3: TGTGCCAGCGGGGGAGGTGTCGACGAGCAGTACTTC. Translated, it gives CASGGGVDEQYF.

This clone was found a few times. In nucleotides, the CDR3 is TGTGCCAGCAGAGCCGGACAGGGGGTGGGAGAGACCCAGTACTTC. Protein product: CASRAGQGVGETQYF. The gene calls are TRBV6-1 and TRBJ2-5, with 10 bases that match TRBD1. Germline lookup yields CDR1 MNHNS and CDR2 SASEGT. This CDR3 spans 15 amino acids. The V segment lost 6 bases and the J segment 4 bases; nucleotides outside the gene matches: 8.

The chain combines TRBV4-2 with TRBJ1-6; 8 bases fit TRBD1. The CDR3 has 16 amino acids. Germline V gives CDR1 LGHNA, CDR2 YNFKEQ. V was pared by 0 bases and J by 7 bases, with 5 bases of the junction left unmatched. The DNA of the CDR3 is TGTGCCAGCAGCCAAGAACCGGGACAGGAGAATTCACCCCTCCACTTT. It encodes CASSQEPGQENSPLHF.